The clone carrying this TCR beta chain was counted only a few times. The antigen is unknown. V was trimmed by 7 bases and J by 7 bases, leaving 11 bases between them. This CDR3 is 13 amino acids long. In germline, CDR1 is LNHDA, CDR2 SQIVND (reference sequence). The source of the sample is a study of graft-versus-host responses after intestinal transplantation. Study information: After anti-thymocyte globulin induction, recipients took tacrolimus and steroids for about 3 years. Findings of the study overall: GvH clones appeared in recipient marrow, some first in ileum or blood.

Produced via immunoSEQ multiplex PCR; TCRdb's table is partial and in-frame only. Among about 100,000 clones listed, 87% were seen once. The TCR comes from a human donor who was the organ donor for an intestinal transplant. The chain employs TRBV19 and TRBJ1-6; no clear D. The sample in question was unstimulated CD4+ T cells sorted from spleen or lymph node cells, obtained before transplant. Here the CDR3 DNA reads TGTGCCAGTACCAGGAAAGGAAATTCACCCCTCCACTTT. Its translation is CASTRKGNSPLHF.